These 12 T cell receptor beta chains came from one sample sequenced in a study of cytomegalovirus exposure and HLA in healthy donors (dated by TCRdb to 2016 to 2017). The protocol used for the library was the immunoSEQ multiplex PCR assay. For the multiplex PCR, a mixture combining 60 forward primers for TCR Vbeta segments and 13 reverse primers for TCR Jbeta segments was used. The clones in this table, taken by TCRdb from immuneACCESS, are in-frame only. Not every clone is retained; where verified, under half of the shortfall comes from an unresolved V gene, and the cause of the rest is unknown. For this sample there are about 130,000 clones; roughly 75% appear just once. The top ten hold under 13% of the sample. The specimen sequenced was PBMCs. The receptors stem from a man aged 25 to 45 in good health and CMV-seropositive.

The chain carries TRBV27 and TRBJ2-1; D may be TRBD1 (6 bases). The length of the CDR3 is 13 residues. Trimming took 4 bases from V and 7 from J, leaving 11 bases between them. Germline lookup yields CDR1 MNHEY and CDR2 SMNVEV (reference sequence). The CDR3 DNA follows: TGTGCCAGCAGTTCCAGGGGTGAGAATGAGCAGTTCTTC. This sequence encodes CASSSRGENEQFF.

The V call is TRBV6-5, the J call TRBJ2-5; 8 bases agree with TRBD2. Germline values: CDR1 MNHEY, CDR2 SVGAGI. With 0 bases clipped from V and 4 bases from J, the junction kept 4 bases outside the gene matches. This CDR3 has 15 residues. The DNA of the CDR3 is TGTGCCAGCAGTTACTCCGGACTAGCCTTAGAGACCCAGTACTTC. Its translation: CASSYSGLALETQYF.

The V and J genes are TRBV29-1 and TRBJ2-7; 9 positions agree with TRBD2. J lost 3 bases, V lost 4 bases, and 4 bases had no gene match. This CDR3 is 13 amino acids long. The germline gives CDR1 SQVTM, CDR2 ANQGSEA. The chain's CDR3 is CSVALAGVYEQYF. The CDR3 nucleotides read TGCAGCGTTGCGTTAGCGGGAGTCTACGAGCAGTACTTC.

The sample holds one count of this clone. The gene calls are TRBV6-5 and TRBJ1-1, with D maybe TRBD1 (5 bases). Germline-derived CDR1 and CDR2 are MNHEY and SVGAGI. With 0 bases removed from V and 4 bases from J, the gap between germline ends came to 12 bases. The CDR3 covers 15 residues. CDR3 DNA: TGTGCCAGCAGTTACTCGTCAAGGAGGGGCACTGAAGCTTTCTTT. It codes for CASSYSSRRGTEAFF.

The genes are TRBV7-6 and TRBJ2-1, with 8 positions matching TRBD2. V was clipped by 5 bases and J by 8 bases; unmatched bases: 14. The germline V gene has CDR1 SGHVS and CDR2 FNYEAQ. The CDR3 consists of 16 residues. The CDR3 sequence: CASSKRAGGGFDEQFF. In nucleotides, the CDR3 is TGTGCCAGCAGCAAAAGGGCGGGAGGAGGGTTTGATGAGCAGTTCTTC.

Note on this clone: The junction departs from germline at one end; a sequencing error may be responsible. The V and J genes are TRBV2 and TRBJ2-7; D might be TRBD1 (6 bases). The germline V gene has CDR1 SNHLY and CDR2 FYNNEI. The CDR3 has 14 amino acids. The CDR3 spells CASTEQGGIYEQYF. The CDR3 nucleotides are TGTGCCAGCACTGAACAGGGTGGGATCTACGAGCAGTACTTC.

This rearrangement joins TRBV27 to TRBJ2-2, with D perhaps matching TRBD2 (6 bases). This CDR3 region has 17 residues. From germline, CDR1 is MNHEY and CDR2 SMNVEV (reference sequence). The V end lost 2 bases, the J end lost 0 bases, and 13 bases lay between the germline ends. The CDR3 spells CASSLRPIAANTGELFF. The CDR3, as DNA: TGTGCCAGCAGTTTAAGACCGATAGCGGCGAACACCGGGGAGCTGTTTTTT.

This clone was seen only a few times. The chain carries TRBV5-1 and TRBJ1-2; 8 bases fit TRBD1. With V trimmed by 2 bases and J by 8 bases, 8 bases remained unmatched. The CDR3 is 14 residues long. CDR1 is SGHRS, CDR2 YFSETQ, per germline. DNA of the CDR3: TGCGCCAGCAGCTTAGGACAGGGCTTCGAAGGCTACACCTTC. Encoded protein: CASSLGQGFEGYTF. The full variable domain, rest sourced from reference TRBV5-1 and TRBJ1-2, is KAGVTQTPRYLIKTRGQQVTLSCSPISGHRSVSWYQQTPGQGLQFLFEYFSETQRNKGNFPGRFSGRQFSNSRSEMNVSTLELGDSALYLCASSLGQGFEGYTFGSGTRLTVV.

V and J are TRBV11-2 and TRBJ2-2, with 10 nucleotides matching TRBD1. The V gene's germline CDR1 is SGHAT and CDR2 FQNNGV. V was pared by 9 bases and J by 7 bases, with 11 bases of the junction left unmatched. The CDR3 is made up of 15 amino acids. CDR3 nucleotide sequence: TGTGCCAGTAAACCGGGACAGGGGTATCTCGGGGAGCTGTTTTTT. Encoded protein: CASKPGQGYLGELFF. The entire variable domain, with the rest obtained from reference TRBV11-2 and TRBJ2-2, is as follows: EAGVAQSPRYKIIEKRQSVAFWCNPISGHATLYWYQQILGQGPKLLIQFQNNGVVDDSQLPKDRFSAERLKGVDSTLKIQPAKLEDSAVYLCASKPGQGYLGELFFGEGSRLTVL.

With respect to this clone: This specimen includes other DNA sequences encoding the same CDR3. The chain couples TRBV9 to TRBJ2-7; D may be TRBD1 (6 bases). The germline gives CDR1 SGDLS, CDR2 YYNGEE. The ends were cut back, 0 bases at V and 2 bases at J, with 9 bases in the middle. The CDR3 extends over 14 amino acids. This CDR3 reads CASSVGTGTYEQYF. The CDR3 DNA follows: TGTGCCAGCAGCGTAGGAACAGGGACCTACGAGCAGTACTTC.

The chain uses TRBV6-5 and TRBJ2-3, with a weak D call TRBD2 (6 bases). This CDR3 has 16 residues. Per germline, CDR1 MNHEY and CDR2 SVGAGI. The ends were cut back, 2 bases at V and 0 bases at J, with 12 bases in the middle. The CDR3 reads CASSYGGTGSTDTQYF. The DNA of the CDR3 is TGTGCCAGCAGTTACGGGGGGACTGGTAGCACAGATACGCAGTATTTT.

This clone appeared a few times. The genes are TRBV7-8 and TRBJ2-3; 10 bases match TRBD2. CDR3 length: 19 amino acids. In germline, CDR1 is SGHVS, CDR2 FQNEAQ. V was clipped by 1 base and J by 0 bases; unmatched bases: 10. CDR3 bases: TGTGCCAGCAGCTTAGTACTAGCGGGATGGAAAGCAAGCACAGATACGCAGTATTTT. Translation gives CASSLVLAGWKASTDTQYF. Based on the CDR3 plus reference TRBV7-8 and TRBJ2-3, the full variable domain is GAGVSQSPRYKVAKRGQDVALRCDPISGHVSLFWYQQALGQGPEFLTYFQNEAQLDKSGLPSDRFFAERPEGSVSTLKIQRTQQEDSAVYLCASSLVLAGWKASTDTQYFGPGTRLTVL.